This TCR beta chain was profiled in a study of T-cell memory formation after mild COVID-19. Study outcomes and limitations: Memory cells collected pre-infection included some clones that later responded, suggesting cross-reactive memory joined.

Germline V CDR1 and CDR2: SGHRS, YFSETQ. The trim removed 4 bases at V and 4 bases at J, leaving 13 bases unmatched. This CDR3 comprises 17 residues. With constant-segment primers, 5'RACE yielded cDNA libraries of TCR alpha and TCR beta that carried sample barcodes and UMIs. TCRdb reprocessed the 5' RACE reads via MiXCR and lists one record per CDR3 protein. The sample yields hundreds of thousands of distinct CDR3 sequences, around a fifth seen once. This clonotype was counted a few times. Antigen: not known. This rearrangement joins TRBV5-1 to TRBJ2-3, with 9 bases that match TRBD2. Sequenced: PBMCs or a T cell subset sorted from them (not recorded which). The sequence derives from a man aged 18 to 30 who had mild COVID-19 (a few samples of this study predate the infection). Cell type and time point are not known. CDR3 sequence reads: CASSPLGGSGSADTQYF. The DNA of the CDR3 is TGCGCCAGCAGCCCCCTAGGCGGTAGCGGGAGCGCAGATACGCAGTATTTT.